This T cell receptor (beta chain) was identified during a study of post-analysis software for immune sequencing data. The study's findings and limits: The study found TRBV5-6, TRBV5-1 and TRBV20-1 among 4 or 5 TRBV segments more frequent in patients than controls. Significantly lower normalized Chao1 diversity was seen in multiple sclerosis patients than in controls.

As to this clonotype: Its antigen remains unidentified.

This CDR3 comprises 21 residues. With 0 bases clipped from V and 3 bases from J, the junction kept 14 bases outside the gene matches. The germline CDR1 and CDR2 sequences are KGHSH and LQKENI. Presence of unique molecular identifiers characterized the TCR beta cDNA libraries. Via MiXCR, TCRdb re-called the PCR reads, giving one row per CDR3 protein. The sample records about 540,000 distinct CDR3 sequences, 34% being singletons. V is TRBV18 and J is TRBJ2-1; TRBD2 matches 13 bases. The TCR comes from a girl under 18 with multiple sclerosis. The specimen sequenced was blood. CDR3 protein: CASSPPDVGLAGTASYNEQFF. CDR3 bases: TGTGCCAGCTCACCACCGGACGTGGGACTAGCGGGGACAGCCAGCTACAATGAGCAGTTCTTC.